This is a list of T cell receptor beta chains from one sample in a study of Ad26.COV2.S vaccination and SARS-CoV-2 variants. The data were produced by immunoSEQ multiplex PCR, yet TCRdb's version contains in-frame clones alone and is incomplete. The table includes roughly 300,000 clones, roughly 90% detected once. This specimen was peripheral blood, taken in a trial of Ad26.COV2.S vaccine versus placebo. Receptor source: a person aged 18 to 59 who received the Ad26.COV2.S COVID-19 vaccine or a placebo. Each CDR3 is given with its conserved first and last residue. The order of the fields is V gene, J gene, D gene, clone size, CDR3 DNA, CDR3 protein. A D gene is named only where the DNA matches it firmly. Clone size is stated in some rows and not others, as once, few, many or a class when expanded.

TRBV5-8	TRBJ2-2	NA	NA	TGTGCCAGCAGCTTGGGCGGTGGCGTGGAGCTGTTTTTT	CASSLGGGVELFF
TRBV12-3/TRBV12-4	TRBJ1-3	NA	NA	TGTGCCAGCAGTCCTGGAAACACCATATATTTT	CASSPGNTIYF
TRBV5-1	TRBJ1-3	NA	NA	TGCGCCAGCAGCTTGGACTCTGTTGGAAACACCATATATTTT	CASSLDSVGNTIYF
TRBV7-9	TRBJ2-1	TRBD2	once	TGTGCCAGCAGCTCACTAGCGGGCGAAGACAATGAGCAGTTCTTC	CASSSLAGEDNEQFF
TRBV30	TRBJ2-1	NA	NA	TGTGCCTGGCACGACGCTCGGGCCCGATCCTACAATGAGCAGTTCTTC	CAWHDARARSYNEQFF
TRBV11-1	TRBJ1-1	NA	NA	TGTGCCAGCAGCCCTAGGACAGACACTGAAGCTTTCTTT	CASSPRTDTEAFF
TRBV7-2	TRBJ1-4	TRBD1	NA	TGTGCCAGCAGCTTATTACAGGGGGTCTGGGAAAAACTGTTTTTT	CASSLLQGVWEKLFF
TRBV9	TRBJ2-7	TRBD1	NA	TGTGCCAGCAGCGCCCGGACAGGGGCCGCCTACGAGCAGTACTTC	CASSARTGAAYEQYF
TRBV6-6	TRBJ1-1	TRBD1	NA	TGTGCCAGCAGCCCCGGGACAGGGTACGACACTGAAGCTTTCTTT	CASSPGTGYDTEAFF
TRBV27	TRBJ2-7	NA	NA	TGTGCCAGCAGCCTATTCTGGGGCAACGAGCAGTACTTC	CASSLFWGNEQYF
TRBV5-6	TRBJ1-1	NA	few	TGTGCCAGCAGCTCGGGGAGGACTGAAGCTTTCTTT	CASSSGRTEAFF
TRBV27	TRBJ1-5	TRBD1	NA	TGTGCCAGCAGTATGACAGGGAATCAGCCCCAGCATTTT	CASSMTGNQPQHF
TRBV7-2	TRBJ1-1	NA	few	TGTGCCAGCAGCTTAGCGGAGAAGGTCACTGAAGCTTTCTTT	CASSLAEKVTEAFF
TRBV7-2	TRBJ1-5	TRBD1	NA	TGTGCCAGCAGCACTCCCGGGACAGGAACCCAGCCCCAGCATTTT	CASSTPGTGTQPQHF
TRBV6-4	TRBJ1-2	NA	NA	TGTGCCAGCAGTGACCCCGGATCTGGAGGTGGCTACACCTTC	CASSDPGSGGGYTF
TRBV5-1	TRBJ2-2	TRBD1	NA	TGCGCCAGCCGGACAGGGGGGATGAACACCGGGGAGCTGTTTTTT	CASRTGGMNTGELFF
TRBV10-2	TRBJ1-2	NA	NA	TGCGCCAGCAGTGAGTCCCAGAGCTTTAACTATGGCTACACCTTC	CASSESQSFNYGYTF
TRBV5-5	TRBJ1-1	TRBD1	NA	TGTGCCAGCAGCTTGTCCGGGACAGGGATCGCTGAAGCTTTCTTT	CASSLSGTGIAEAFF
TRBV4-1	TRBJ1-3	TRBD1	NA	TGCGCCAGCAGCCAAGTGTTAGGGGGCTTTGGAAACACCATATATTTT	CASSQVLGGFGNTIYF
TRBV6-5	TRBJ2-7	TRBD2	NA	TGTGCCAGCAGAAAAGTAGCGGGGGGCTACGAGCAGTACTTC	CASRKVAGGYEQYF
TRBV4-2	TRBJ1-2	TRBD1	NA	TGTGCCAGCAGCCGCGAGCTGACAGGGGGATATGGCTACACCTTC	CASSRELTGGYGYTF
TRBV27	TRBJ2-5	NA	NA	TGTGCCAGCAGCATACCGGGCCCACAAGAGACCCAGTACTTC	CASSIPGPQETQYF
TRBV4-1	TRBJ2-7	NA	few	TGCGCCAGCAGCCAAGTCGTTGTTCCAGGGATGCAGTACTTC	CASSQVVVPGMQYF
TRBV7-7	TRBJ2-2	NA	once	TGTGCCAGCAGCTTACAACAGGGACAGAACACCGGGGAGCTGTTTTTT	CASSLQQGQNTGELFF